What follows describes a single TCR beta chain. As yet, its antigen is unknown. This record comes from a study of blood T cells in healthy people across ages. Trimming cost V 1 base and J 4 bases, with 13 bases left between them. Germline assignment: CDR1 DFQATT and CDR2 SNEGSKA (reference sequence). The CDR3 is 14 amino acids. For the second PCR, which ran for roughly 6 to 12 cycles, a sample-barcoded 5' primer and a J-beta primer mix were used. Every sample gave at least 2.5 million paired-end reads containing CDR3. From the 5' RACE reads, TCRdb called clonotypes with MiXCR, one entry per CDR3 protein. The data show about 1.6 million distinct CDR3 sequences, roughly 32% seen once. Russia was home to the donors, healthy Caucasian individuals aged roughly 6 to 90. Study-level results: Long-lived donors had more naive CD4+ cells and higher diversity than aged donors.

Sequenced sample: blood. The TCR comes from a woman aged 25 to 39 in good health. V and J are TRBV20-1 and TRBJ1-1; D perhaps matches TRBD1 (6 bases). CDR3: CSARGGGPSTEAFF. The CDR3 DNA follows: TGCAGTGCTAGAGGGGGGGGCCCCTCCACTGAAGCTTTCTTT.